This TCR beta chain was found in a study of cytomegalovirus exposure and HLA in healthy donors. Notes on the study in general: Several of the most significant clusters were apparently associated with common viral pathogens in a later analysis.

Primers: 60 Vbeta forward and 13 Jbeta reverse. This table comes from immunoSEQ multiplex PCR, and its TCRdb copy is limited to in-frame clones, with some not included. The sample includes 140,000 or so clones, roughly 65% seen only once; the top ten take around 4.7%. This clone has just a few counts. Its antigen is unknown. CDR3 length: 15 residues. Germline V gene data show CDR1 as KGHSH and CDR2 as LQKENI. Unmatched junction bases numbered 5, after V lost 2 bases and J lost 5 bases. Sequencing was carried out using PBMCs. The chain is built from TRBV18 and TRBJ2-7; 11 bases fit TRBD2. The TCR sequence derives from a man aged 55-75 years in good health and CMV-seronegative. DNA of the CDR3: TGTGCCAGCTCACCATCTACTAGCGGGAGTCACGAGCAGTACTTC. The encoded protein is CASSPSTSGSHEQYF.